This TCR beta chain comes out of a study of shared clonotypes between healthy human individuals. CDR1 is SGHNT and CDR2 is YENEEA in the germline V gene. This CDR3 contains 16 residues. V lost 1 base and J 7 bases, leaving 17 bases between the germline ends. The table came from immunoSEQ multiplex PCR; TCRdb's copy has only in-frame clones and leaves some out. This table holds around 2.5 million clones, 80% to 95% found once. The TCR comes from a man aged 18 to 29 in good health. Some clones in this sample may be carry-over from other donors' samples. Material for sequencing was naive CD4+ T cells from PBMCs. The subset: CD45RA+ positively selected. The chain links TRBV11-3 to TRBJ1-5, with TRBD1 as a possible D gene (5 bases). The CDR3 nucleotides are TGTGCCAGCAGCTTAGGGGGTATGGGGGATGGACAGCCCCAGCATTTT. Protein sequence: CASSLGGMGDGQPQHF. Supplemented by reference TRBV11-3 and TRBJ1-5, the full variable domain reads EAGVVQSPRYKIIEKKQPVAFWCNPISGHNTLYWYLQNLGQGPELLIRYENEEAVDDSQLPKDRFSAERLKGVDSTLKIQPAELGDSAVYLCASSLGGMGDGQPQHFGDGTRLSIL.